This T cell receptor beta chain appears in the sequencing data of a study of T cell repertoires in cytomegalovirus infection. Turning to the study itself: CMV epitopes used comprised recently identified HLA-C-restricted ones and well-studied HLA-B-restricted ones. Public TCR beta signature analysis indicated the presence of both CMV infection and matching HLA type.

TCRdb recomputed calls from the reads with MiXCR, one row per CDR3 protein. Among 650,000 to 900,000 distinct CDR3 sequences listed, almost 30% were seen once. A word on this clonotype: What it recognizes is unknown.

Whole-study results and caveats: Identification of carriers of CMV plus the relevant HLA was achieved through cumulative public TCR beta family frequency. HLA-C-restricted TCR beta clonotypes specific for CMV led the ex vivo response.

This sequence originates from a human donor in good health (CMV status not recorded). Some clones in this sample may be carry-over from other donors' samples. The sample consisted of cultured CD8+ T cells from PBMCs, taken from culture after CMV antigen stimulation.

CDR3 loop: CASSDGGYQNQPQHF. DNA for the CDR3: TGTGCCAGCAGTGATGGGGGATACCAGAATCAGCCCCAGCATTTT. The rearrangement uses TRBV2 and TRBJ1-5; tentative D call: TRBD1 (5 bases). Trimming stripped 3 bases from V and 4 bases from J, with 13 bases between. The CDR3 is 15 residues long. Per germline, CDR1 SNHLY and CDR2 FYNNEI.